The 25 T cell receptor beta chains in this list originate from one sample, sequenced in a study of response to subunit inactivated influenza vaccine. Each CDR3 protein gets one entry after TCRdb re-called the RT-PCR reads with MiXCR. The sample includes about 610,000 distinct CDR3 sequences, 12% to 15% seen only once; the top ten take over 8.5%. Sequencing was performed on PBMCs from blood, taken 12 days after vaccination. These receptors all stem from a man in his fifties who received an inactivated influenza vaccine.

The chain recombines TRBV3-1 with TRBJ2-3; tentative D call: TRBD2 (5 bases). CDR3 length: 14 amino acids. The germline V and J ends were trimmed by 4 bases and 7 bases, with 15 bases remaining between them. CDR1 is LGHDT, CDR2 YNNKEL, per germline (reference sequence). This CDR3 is CASSREVLVYTQYF. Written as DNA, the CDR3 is TGTGCCAGCAGCCGTGAGGTACTAGTTTATACGCAGTATTTT.

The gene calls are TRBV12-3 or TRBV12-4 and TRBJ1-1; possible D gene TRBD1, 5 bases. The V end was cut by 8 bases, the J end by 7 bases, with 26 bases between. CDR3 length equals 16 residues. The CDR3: CASGPTFPRADIEAFF. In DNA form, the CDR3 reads TGTGCCAGCGGCCCAACCTTCCCCAGGGCGGACATTGAAGCTTTCTTT.

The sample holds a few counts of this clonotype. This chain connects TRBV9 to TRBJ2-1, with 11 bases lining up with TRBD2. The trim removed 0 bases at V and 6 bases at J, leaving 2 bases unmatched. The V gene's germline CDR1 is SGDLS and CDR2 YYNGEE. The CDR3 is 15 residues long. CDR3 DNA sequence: TGTGCCAGCAGCGTAGGACTAGCGGGATTCAATGAGCAGTTCTTC. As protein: CASSVGLAGFNEQFF.

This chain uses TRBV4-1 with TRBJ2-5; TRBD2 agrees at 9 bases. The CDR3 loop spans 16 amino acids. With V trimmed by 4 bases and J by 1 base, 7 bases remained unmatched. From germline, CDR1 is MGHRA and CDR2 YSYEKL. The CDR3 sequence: CASSLTTSGPQETQYF. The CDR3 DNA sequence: TGCGCCAGCAGCCTCACGACTAGCGGACCCCAAGAGACCCAGTACTTC.

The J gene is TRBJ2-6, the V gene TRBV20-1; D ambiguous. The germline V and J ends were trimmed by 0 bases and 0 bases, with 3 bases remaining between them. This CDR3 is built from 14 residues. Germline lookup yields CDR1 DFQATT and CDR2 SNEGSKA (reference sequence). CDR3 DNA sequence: TGCAGTGCTAGAGACTACTCTGGGGCCAACGTCCTGACTTTC. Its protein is CSARDYSGANVLTF.

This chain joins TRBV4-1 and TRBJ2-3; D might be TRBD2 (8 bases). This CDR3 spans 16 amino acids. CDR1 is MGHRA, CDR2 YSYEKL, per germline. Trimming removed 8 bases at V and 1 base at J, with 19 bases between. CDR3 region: CASAGGRQGRTDTQYF. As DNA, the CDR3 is TGCGCCAGCGCGGGGGGCAGACAGGGACGCACAGATACGCAGTATTTT.

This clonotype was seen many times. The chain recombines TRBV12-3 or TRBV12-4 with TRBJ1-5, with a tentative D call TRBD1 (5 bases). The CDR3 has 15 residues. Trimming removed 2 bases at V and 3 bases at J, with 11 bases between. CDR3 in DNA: TGTGCCAGCAGTTTAAGGGGAGGGAACAATCAGCCCCAGCATTTT. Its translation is CASSLRGGNNQPQHF.

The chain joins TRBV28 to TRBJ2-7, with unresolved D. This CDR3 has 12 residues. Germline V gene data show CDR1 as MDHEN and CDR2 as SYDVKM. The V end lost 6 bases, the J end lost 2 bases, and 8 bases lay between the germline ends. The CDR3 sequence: CASSLRPYEQYF. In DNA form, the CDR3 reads TGTGCCAGCAGCCTTAGGCCCTACGAGCAGTACTTC.

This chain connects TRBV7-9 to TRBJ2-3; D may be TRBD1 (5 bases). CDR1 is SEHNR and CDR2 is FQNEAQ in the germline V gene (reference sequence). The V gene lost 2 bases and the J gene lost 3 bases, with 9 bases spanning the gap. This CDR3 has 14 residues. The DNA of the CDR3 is TGTGCCAGCAGCTTAAGGGGCCTAACAGATACGCAGTATTTT. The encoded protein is CASSLRGLTDTQYF.

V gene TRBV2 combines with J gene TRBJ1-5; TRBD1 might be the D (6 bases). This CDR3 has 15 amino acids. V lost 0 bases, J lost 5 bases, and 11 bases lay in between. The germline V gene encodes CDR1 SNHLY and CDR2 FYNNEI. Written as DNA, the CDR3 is TGTGCCAGCAGTGAAGCACGGGGGCACCATCAGCCCCAGCATTTT. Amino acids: CASSEARGHHQPQHF. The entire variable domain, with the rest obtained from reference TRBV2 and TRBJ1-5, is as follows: EPEVTQTPSHQVTQMGQEVILRCVPISNHLYFYWYRQILGQKVEFLVSFYNNEISEKSEIFDDQFSVERPDGSNFTLKIRSTKLEDSAMYFCASSEARGHHQPQHFGDGTRLSIL.

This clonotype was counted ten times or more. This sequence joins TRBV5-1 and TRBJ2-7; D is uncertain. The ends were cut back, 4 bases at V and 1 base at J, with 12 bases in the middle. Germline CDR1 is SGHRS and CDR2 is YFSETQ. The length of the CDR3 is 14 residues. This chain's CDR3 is CASSGSALSYEQYF. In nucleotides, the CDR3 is TGCGCCAGCAGCGGTTCCGCGTTATCCTACGAGCAGTACTTC.

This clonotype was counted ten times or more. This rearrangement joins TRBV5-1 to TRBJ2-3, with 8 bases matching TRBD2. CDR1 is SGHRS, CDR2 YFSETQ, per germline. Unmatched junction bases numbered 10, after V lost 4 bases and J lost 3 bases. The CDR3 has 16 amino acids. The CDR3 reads CASSPGPGGPTDTQYF. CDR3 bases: TGCGCCAGCAGCCCCGGCCCGGGAGGGCCTACAGATACGCAGTATTTT.

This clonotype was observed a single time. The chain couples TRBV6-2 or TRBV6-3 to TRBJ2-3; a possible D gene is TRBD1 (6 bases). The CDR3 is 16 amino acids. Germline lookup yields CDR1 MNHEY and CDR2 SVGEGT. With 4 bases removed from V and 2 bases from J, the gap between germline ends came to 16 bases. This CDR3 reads CASSSYGQTHTDTQYF. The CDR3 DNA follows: TGTGCCAGCAGTTCCTACGGACAGACCCACACAGATACGCAGTATTTT.

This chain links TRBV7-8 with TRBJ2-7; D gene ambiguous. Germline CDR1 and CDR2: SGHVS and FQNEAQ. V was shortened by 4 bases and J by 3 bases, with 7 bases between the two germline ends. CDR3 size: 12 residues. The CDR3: CASSSAFYEQYF. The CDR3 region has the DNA TGTGCCAGCAGCTCAGCCTTCTACGAGCAGTACTTC.

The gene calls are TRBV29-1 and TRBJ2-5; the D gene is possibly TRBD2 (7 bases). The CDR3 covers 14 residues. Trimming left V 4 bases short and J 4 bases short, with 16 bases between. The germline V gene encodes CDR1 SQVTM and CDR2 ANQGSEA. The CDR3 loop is CSVGPGGLGETQYF. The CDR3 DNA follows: TGCAGCGTTGGTCCCGGGGGGCTCGGAGAGACCCAGTACTTC.

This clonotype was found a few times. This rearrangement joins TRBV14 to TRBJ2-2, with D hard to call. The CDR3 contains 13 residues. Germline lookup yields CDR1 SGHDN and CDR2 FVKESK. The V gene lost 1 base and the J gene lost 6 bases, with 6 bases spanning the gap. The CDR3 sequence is CASSQVTAGELFF. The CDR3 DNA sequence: TGTGCCAGCAGCCAAGTCACGGCCGGGGAGCTGTTTTTT.

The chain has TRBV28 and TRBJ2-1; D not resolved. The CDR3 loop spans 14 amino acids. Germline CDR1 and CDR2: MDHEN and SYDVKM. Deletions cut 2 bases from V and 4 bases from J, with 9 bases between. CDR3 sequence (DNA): TGTGCCAGCAGTTTAAGGACGTGGTACAATGAGCAGTTCTTC. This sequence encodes CASSLRTWYNEQFF.

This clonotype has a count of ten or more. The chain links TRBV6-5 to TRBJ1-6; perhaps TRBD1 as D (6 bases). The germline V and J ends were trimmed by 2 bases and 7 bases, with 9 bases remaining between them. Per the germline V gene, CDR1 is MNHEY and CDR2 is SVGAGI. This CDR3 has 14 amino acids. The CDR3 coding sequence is TGTGCCAGCAGTTACGGGGGCCTCAATTCACCCCTCCACTTT. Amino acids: CASSYGGLNSPLHF.

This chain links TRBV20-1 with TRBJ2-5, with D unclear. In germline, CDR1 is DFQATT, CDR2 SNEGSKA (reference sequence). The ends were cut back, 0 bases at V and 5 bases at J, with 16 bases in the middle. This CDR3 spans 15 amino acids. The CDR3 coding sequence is TGCAGTGCTAGAGATCTCGGTAGAATTGACGAGACCCAGTACTTC. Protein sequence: CSARDLGRIDETQYF.

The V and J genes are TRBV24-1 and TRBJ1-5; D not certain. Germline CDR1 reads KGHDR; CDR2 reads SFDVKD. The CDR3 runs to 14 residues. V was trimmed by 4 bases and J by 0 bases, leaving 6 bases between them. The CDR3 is CATSEGSSNQPQHF. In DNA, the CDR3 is TGTGCCACCAGTGAAGGGTCTAGCAATCAGCCCCAGCATTTT.

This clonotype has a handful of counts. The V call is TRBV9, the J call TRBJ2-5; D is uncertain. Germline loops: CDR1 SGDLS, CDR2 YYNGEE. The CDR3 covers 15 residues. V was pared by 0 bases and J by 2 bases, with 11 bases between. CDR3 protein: CASSVGLSMQETQYF. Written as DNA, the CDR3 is TGTGCCAGCAGCGTAGGATTGAGCATGCAAGAGACCCAGTACTTC.

DNA for the CDR3: TGCGCCAGCAGCCCAGGGACAGGGGACCCTGGCTATGGCTACACCTTC. Translation gives CASSPGTGDPGYGYTF. The rearrangement uses TRBV5-1 and TRBJ1-2; 10 nucleotides match TRBD1. Germline-derived CDR1 and CDR2 are SGHRS and YFSETQ. V shed 4 bases, J shed 4 bases, and the junction held 10 bases outside the gene matches. This CDR3 contains 16 residues.

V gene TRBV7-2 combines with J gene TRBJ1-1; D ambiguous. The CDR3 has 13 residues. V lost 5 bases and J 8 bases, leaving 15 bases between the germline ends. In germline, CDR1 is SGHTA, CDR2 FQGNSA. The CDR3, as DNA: TGTGCCAGCAGCCAACAACGCGCGAAAGAAGCTTTCTTT. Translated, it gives CASSQQRAKEAFF.

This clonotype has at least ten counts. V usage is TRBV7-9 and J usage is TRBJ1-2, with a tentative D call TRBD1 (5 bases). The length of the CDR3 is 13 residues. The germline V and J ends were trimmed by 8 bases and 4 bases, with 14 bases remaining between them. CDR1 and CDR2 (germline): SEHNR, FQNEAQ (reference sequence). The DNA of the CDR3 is TGTGCCAGCGGCCGAGCCGGGACCTATGGCTACACCTTC. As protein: CASGRAGTYGYTF.

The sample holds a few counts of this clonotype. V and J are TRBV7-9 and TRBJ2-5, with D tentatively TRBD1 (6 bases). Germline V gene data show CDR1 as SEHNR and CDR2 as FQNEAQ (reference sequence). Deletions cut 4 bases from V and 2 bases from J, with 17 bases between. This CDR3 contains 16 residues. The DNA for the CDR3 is TGTGCCAGCAGCTCACAGGGTGGGAGTTTTCAAGAGACCCAGTACTTC. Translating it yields CASSSQGGSFQETQYF.